A selection of T cell receptor beta chains follows, all from one sample in a study of blood T cell repertoires in COVID-19. Assay used: immunoSEQ multiplex PCR; TCRdb lists only in-frame clones, some missing. Of about 260,000 clones listed, approximately 89% are singletons. The sample comprised PBMCs or T cells enriched from blood (not recorded which). The receptors come from a woman between 35 and 50 years old with acute COVID-19. Both conserved end residues are part of each CDR3. A D gene is named only where the DNA matches it firmly. Not every row has a clone size; where given, it reads once, few, many or a size class.

v_call	d_call	clone_size	j_call	cdr3_aa	cdr3_nt
TRBV11-3	.	.	TRBJ2-1	CASSFYVRDEQFF	TGTGCCAGCAGCTTTTATGTGCGGGATGAGCAGTTCTTC
TRBV24-1	TRBD1	.	TRBJ1-2	CATSDPGQGFGGGYTF	TGTGCCACCAGTGATCCCGGACAGGGGTTTGGTGGTGGCTACACCTTC
TRBV10-1	TRBD2	.	TRBJ2-3	CASSDSGRAPDTQYF	TGCGCCAGCAGTGACAGCGGGAGGGCTCCAGATACGCAGTATTTT
TRBV12-5	.	.	TRBJ2-1	CASGLLRGGYNEQFF	TGTGCTAGTGGTTTGCTGCGGGGCGGGTACAATGAGCAGTTCTTC
TRBV27	TRBD2	.	TRBJ2-1	CASTTGALAGPYNEQFF	TGTGCCAGTACTACGGGTGCACTAGCGGGCCCGTACAATGAGCAGTTCTTC
TRBV27	.	.	TRBJ2-2	CASSGMKRGELFF	TGTGCCAGTTCGGGGATGAAACGCGGGGAGCTGTTTTTT
TRBV6-1	TRBD1	.	TRBJ1-2	CASSEDRGRTHELRYGYTF	TGTGCCAGCAGTGAGGACAGGGGGCGGACTCATGAACTTCGGTATGGCTACACCTTC
TRBV19	.	.	TRBJ2-6	CASSLGQANVLTF	TGTGCCAGTAGTTTAGGACAGGCCAACGTCCTGACTTTC
TRBV19	TRBD2	.	TRBJ2-1	CASSIGAGTSGSRYWYNEQFF	TGTGCCAGTAGTATAGGCGCCGGGACTAGCGGGAGCCGTTATTGGTACAATGAGCAGTTCTTC
TRBV11-2	TRBD1	.	TRBJ2-3	CASSLQGGSTDTQYF	TGTGCCAGCAGCCTACAGGGGGGTAGCACAGATACGCAGTATTTT
TRBV15	TRBD2	.	TRBJ2-3	CATSRVKGLVTDTQYF	TGTGCCACCAGCAGAGTCAAGGGACTAGTCACAGATACGCAGTATTTT
TRBV6-5	.	few	TRBJ2-7	CASRPGQSYEQYF	TGTGCCAGCAGGCCCGGACAGTCCTACGAGCAGTACTTC
TRBV14	.	.	TRBJ1-4	CASSRGTFIEKLFF	TGTGCCAGCAGCCGTGGGACATTCATAGAAAAACTGTTTTTT
TRBV7-2	TRBD1	.	TRBJ1-3	CASSLAPGQGAVGNTIYF	TGTGCCAGCAGCTTAGCCCCCGGACAGGGGGCCGTTGGAAACACCATATATTTT
TRBV7-9	TRBD2	.	TRBJ2-5	CASSRSDSGTETQYF	TGTGCCAGCAGCCGATCAGATAGCGGGACAGAGACCCAGTACTTC
TRBV10-1	.	.	TRBJ2-1	CASSEYRAYNEQFF	TGCGCCAGCAGTGAGTACCGGGCCTACAATGAGCAGTTCTTC
TRBV24-1	.	.	TRBJ2-4	CATSEGRVQNIQYF	TGTGCCACCAGTGAGGGCAGGGTTCAAAACATTCAGTACTTC
TRBV18	TRBD1	.	TRBJ1-3	CASSPYDPGQKTGNTIYF	TGTGCCAGCTCACCTTATGATCCGGGACAGAAGACCGGAAACACCATATATTTT
TRBV10-1	TRBD2	.	TRBJ2-1	CASSGMLAGMAEQFF	TGCGCCAGCAGTGGAATGCTAGCGGGAATGGCTGAGCAGTTCTTC
TRBV19	.	.	TRBJ1-6	CASSIVLKPTGHSPLHF	TGTGCCAGTAGTATAGTTTTAAAGCCCACAGGGCATTCACCCCTCCACTTT
TRBV2	.	once	TRBJ2-5	CASRRPWSGSKTQYF	TGTGCCAGCAGAAGACCCTGGAGTGGGTCGAAGACCCAGTACTTC
TRBV5-4	.	.	TRBJ1-2	CASSLMVPGGEGYTF	TGTGCCAGCAGCTTGATGGTGCCGGGAGGGGAAGGCTACACCTTC
TRBV14	.	.	TRBJ2-1	CASSQDFPSCPIYNEQFF	TGTGCCAGCAGCCAAGATTTCCCTAGCTGCCCAATCTACAATGAGCAGTTCTTC
TRBV7-2	TRBD1	.	TRBJ2-7	CASSLAPGQGSHEQYF	TGTGCCAGCAGCTTAGCGCCGGGACAGGGGTCCCACGAGCAGTACTTC
TRBV19	TRBD1	once	TRBJ1-1	CASRRSGGPTNTEAFF	TGTGCCAGTAGAAGGTCAGGGGGCCCTACGAACACTGAAGCTTTCTTT
TRBV9	TRBD2	.	TRBJ2-1	CASSKTSGNNEQFF	TGTGCCAGCAGTAAGACTAGCGGAAACAATGAGCAGTTCTTC
TRBV15	.	.	TRBJ2-3	CATSIELASDTQYF	TGTGCCACCAGCATTGAACTAGCCTCAGATACGCAGTATTTT
TRBV5-8	.	.	TRBJ2-1	CASSTPGGYNEQFF	TGTGCCAGCAGCACCCCGGGTGGGTACAATGAGCAGTTCTTC
TRBV6-5	.	.	TRBJ2-5	CASSQMETQYF	TGTGCCAGCAGTCAGATGGAGACCCAGTACTTC
TRBV11-3	TRBD1	.	TRBJ1-2	CASSYQGGQGAGYGYTF	TGTGCCAGCAGCTATCAGGGCGGGCAGGGGGCTGGCTATGGCTACACCTTC
TRBV4-2	.	.	TRBJ2-1	CASSQEQKNEQFF	TGTGCCAGCAGCCAAGAACAGAAGAATGAGCAGTTCTTC
TRBV24-1	.	.	TRBJ2-5	CATSDNGPTDLQKTQYF	TGTGCCACCAGTGATAATGGCCCGACAGACCTCCAAAAGACCCAGTACTTC
TRBV18	TRBD1	.	TRBJ2-5	CASSPTLDRGRETQYF	TGTGCCAGCTCACCAACTTTGGACAGGGGCCGGGAGACCCAGTACTTC
TRBV11-3	TRBD2	.	TRBJ2-2	CASSESGSDTGELFF	TGTGCCAGCAGCGAGAGCGGGAGTGACACCGGGGAGCTGTTTTTT
TRBV24-1	TRBD2	.	TRBJ2-7	CATSAGSSGTSDPYEQYF	TGTGCCACCAGTGCTGGGTCTAGCGGGACATCCGACCCCTACGAGCAGTACTTC
TRBV7-2	.	.	TRBJ1-5	CASSFVGAGNSNQPQHF	TGTGCCAGCAGCTTCGTAGGTGCAGGAAATAGCAATCAGCCCCAGCATTTT
TRBV10-1	.	few	TRBJ1-5	CASSAGDGQPQHF	TGCGCCAGCAGTGCGGGTGATGGTCAGCCCCAGCATTTT
TRBV27	.	.	TRBJ2-5	CASSGPGHFQETQYF	TGTGCCAGCAGTGGGCCGGGACACTTCCAAGAGACCCAGTACTTC
TRBV5-1	.	once	TRBJ1-1	CASSWGLLNTEAFF	TGCGCCAGCAGCTGGGGACTACTGAACACTGAAGCTTTCTTT
TRBV27	TRBD1	.	TRBJ1-1	CASRPTGYYTEAFF	TGTGCCAGCAGACCGACAGGGTACTACACTGAAGCTTTCTTT
TRBV15	.	.	TRBJ1-4	CATSMGFNLLLFF	TGTGCCACCTCGATGGGCTTCAATCTCTTACTGTTTTTT
TRBV4-1	.	.	TRBJ2-5	CASAGTHQETQYF	TGCGCCAGCGCTGGGACACACCAAGAGACCCAGTACTTC
TRBV11-3	.	.	TRBJ1-1	CASSFGGNTEAFF	TGTGCCAGCAGCTTCGGCGGTAACACTGAAGCTTTCTTT
TRBV12-3/TRBV12-4	.	.	TRBJ1-2	CASSLGQGYGYTF	TGTGCCAGCAGTTTGGGTCAGGGCTATGGCTACACCTTC
TRBV5-4	.	.	TRBJ1-1	CASSFIHQGNTEAFF	TGTGCCAGCAGCTTTATACATCAGGGGAACACTGAAGCTTTCTTT